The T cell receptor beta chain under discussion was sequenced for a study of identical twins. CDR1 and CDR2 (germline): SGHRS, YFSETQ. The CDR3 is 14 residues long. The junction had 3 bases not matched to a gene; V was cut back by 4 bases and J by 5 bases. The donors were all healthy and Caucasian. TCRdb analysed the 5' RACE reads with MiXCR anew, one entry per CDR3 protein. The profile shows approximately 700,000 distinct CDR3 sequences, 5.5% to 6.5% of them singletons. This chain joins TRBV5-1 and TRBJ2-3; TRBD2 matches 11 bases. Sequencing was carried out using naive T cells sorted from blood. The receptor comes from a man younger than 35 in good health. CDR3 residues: CASSRGTSGDTQYF. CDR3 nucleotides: TGCGCCAGCAGCCGCGGGACTAGCGGAGATACGCAGTATTTT.